A selection of T cell receptor beta chains follows, all from one sample in a study of blood T cell repertoires in COVID-19. TCRdb's copy holds only in-frame clones and misses some; the assay was immunoSEQ multiplex PCR. The table includes about 230,000 clones, more than 75% detected once. Sequenced material: peripheral blood. The receptor source for this set is a man aged 50 or older with COVID-19, enrolled during active disease. The CDR3 runs from the conserved cysteine through the conserved F or W. A D gene is named only where the DNA matches it firmly. Expanded clones get a size class; other rows say once, few or many, or leave the size out.

V	size	J	D	DNA	CDR3
TRBV14	-	TRBJ2-2	TRBD1	TGTGCCAGCAGCCGACCGGGACAGGGACCCACCGGGGAGCTGTTTTTT	CASSRPGQGPTGELFF
TRBV6-5	-	TRBJ2-7	-	TGTGCCAGCAGCCACGCTAGGGAGTACTACGAGCAGTACTTC	CASSHAREYYEQYF
TRBV4-2	-	TRBJ2-7	TRBD2	TGTGCCAGCAGCTCGGCGGGGGGTGTCAAGCAGTACTTC	CASSSAGGVKQYF
TRBV19	-	TRBJ2-2	TRBD2	TGTGCCAGTAGTCCCTCGGGGGGTTGGACCGGGGAGCTGTTTTTT	CASSPSGGWTGELFF
TRBV6-5	few	TRBJ2-3	-	TGTGCCAGCAGTAGCGGTGCACAGGGTACGCAGTATTTT	CASSSGAQGTQYF
TRBV7-9	-	TRBJ1-4	TRBD1	TGTGCCAGCAGCGAGGGACAGGGAATTGAACTGTTTTTT	CASSEGQGIELFF
TRBV28	-	TRBJ1-2	TRBD1	TGTGCCAGCAGTATTGGACAGGGGCGTCATGGCTACACCTTC	CASSIGQGRHGYTF
TRBV27	-	TRBJ2-1	TRBD2	TGTGCCAGCAGTTTCTCTAGCGGGAGGGCCTACAATCTTAATGAGCAGTTCTTC	CASSFSSGRAYNLNEQFF
TRBV6-4	-	TRBJ2-2	-	TGTGCCAGCAGTGGGGAGCATGGCACCGGGGAGCTGTTTTTT	CASSGEHGTGELFF
TRBV4-3	-	TRBJ1-4	TRBD1	TGCGCCAGCAGCCAAGATTACTCGACAGGGGTAAATGAAAAACTGTTTTTT	CASSQDYSTGVNEKLFF
TRBV7-3	-	TRBJ2-1	TRBD2	TGTGCCAGCAGCCAGGGACTAGCGGGAACTATCTACAATGAGCAGTTCTTC	CASSQGLAGTIYNEQFF
TRBV18	-	TRBJ1-2	TRBD1	TGTGCCAGCTCACCACCGGGACAGACGCGGATCTGGAGCGGCTACACCTTC	CASSPPGQTRIWSGYTF
TRBV10-3	once	TRBJ2-1	TRBD2	TGTGCCATCAGTACTAGCGGCAGCTCCTACAATGAGCAGTTCTTC	CAISTSGSSYNEQFF
TRBV2	-	TRBJ1-6	TRBD1	TGTGCCAGCAGTGAATTTAGACAGGGTAATTCACCCCTCCACTTT	CASSEFRQGNSPLHF
TRBV18	-	TRBJ2-7	TRBD2	TGTGCCAGCTCACCACAAGGACTAGCGGCCCACGAGCAGTACTTC	CASSPQGLAAHEQYF
TRBV3-1/TRBV3-2	-	TRBJ2-3	TRBD2	TGTGCCAGCAGCCAAGCCAGCGGGGCCTATACGCAGTATTTT	CASSQASGAYTQYF
TRBV18	-	TRBJ2-5	-	TGTGCCAGCTCACCAGTGGGGGGGCGAGAGACCCAGTACTTC	CASSPVGGRETQYF
TRBV10-2	-	TRBJ1-1	-	TGCGCCAGCCGTGGGGTACAGGGAACTGAAGCTTTCTTT	CASRGVQGTEAFF
TRBV18	-	TRBJ1-2	TRBD1	TGTGCCAGCTCACCACAGACAGGGCCGGCGCGGGGCTACACCTTC	CASSPQTGPARGYTF
TRBV10-1	-	TRBJ2-7	TRBD2	TGCGCCAGCAGTCCCCAGGGCGGGAGGTTCTACGAGCAGTACTTC	CASSPQGGRFYEQYF
TRBV7-2	-	TRBJ1-5	-	TGTGCCAGCAGCGAACAGGGCCCTCAGCCCCAGCATTTT	CASSEQGPQPQHF
TRBV4-2	-	TRBJ2-5	-	TGTGCCAGCAGCCCCTCCTTGACCGCAGCGGCCCAGTACTTC	CASSPSLTAAAQYF
TRBV9	-	TRBJ2-1	TRBD2	TGTGCCAGCAGCGTAGTAGCGGGAGGGCTGGGGGAGCAGTTCTTC	CASSVVAGGLGEQFF
TRBV5-6	-	TRBJ2-2	TRBD2	TGTGCCAGCAGCGGACTAGCGGGGATGAGTTCCGGGGAGCTGTTTTTT	CASSGLAGMSSGELFF
TRBV7-3	-	TRBJ2-1	TRBD2	TGTGCCAGCAGCTTAAGACTAGCGGGAGGCAATGAGCAGTTCTTC	CASSLRLAGGNEQFF
TRBV19	once	TRBJ2-2	-	TGTGCCAGTAGTCCTGGACCGGGGGACACCGGGGAGCTGTTTTTT	CASSPGPGDTGELFF
TRBV18	-	TRBJ2-7	TRBD2	TGTGCCAGCTCACCATTAACTAGCGGGCTATCCTACGAGCAGTACTTC	CASSPLTSGLSYEQYF
TRBV5-1	-	TRBJ1-1	TRBD1	TGCGCCAGCAGCCGACAGGGAGACCCACTGAACACTGAAGCTTTCTTT	CASSRQGDPLNTEAFF
TRBV6-5	-	TRBJ2-7	-	TGTGCCAGCAGTTACTCGAGGCTACCCTACGAGCAGTACTTC	CASSYSRLPYEQYF
TRBV9	-	TRBJ2-1	TRBD1	TGTGCCAGCAGCGTAGCCGGTGACAGGGTCAATGAGCAGTTCTTC	CASSVAGDRVNEQFF
TRBV19	-	TRBJ2-2	TRBD1	TGTGCCAGTAGAAGACAGGGTGACACCGGGGAGCTGTTTTTT	CASRRQGDTGELFF